A single sample is the source of the 13 T cell receptor beta chains below, sequenced in a study of blood T cell repertoires in COVID-19. TCRdb's table, derived via immunoSEQ multiplex PCR, lists solely in-frame clones and lacks some. The sample holds 400,000 or so clones, 90% seen once. Sequenced sample: PBMCs or T cells enriched from blood (not recorded which). The receptors here all came from a man aged 18 to 30 who had recovered from COVID-19.

J is TRBJ1-1 and V is TRBV6-5; D uncertain. Between the trimmed V and J ends, which lost 2 bases and 5 bases, there was a span of 18 bases. Germline V gives CDR1 MNHEY, CDR2 SVGAGI. CDR3 size: 16 residues. The CDR3 nucleotides are TGTGCCAGCAGTTACACAAATGACATATTTGGGACTGAAGCTTTCTTT. Its protein product is CASSYTNDIFGTEAFF.

The chain is built from TRBV7-9 and TRBJ2-3, with 9 bases matching TRBD2. Per germline, CDR1 SEHNR and CDR2 FQNEAQ (reference sequence). With 6 bases clipped from V and 0 bases from J, the junction kept 16 bases outside the gene matches. The CDR3 contains 19 residues. CDR3 residues: CASSHAEGVTSGSTDTQYF. The CDR3 nucleotides read TGTGCCAGCAGTCACGCGGAAGGGGTAACTAGCGGGAGCACAGATACGCAGTATTTT.

Turning to this clone: Other DNA sequences of this sample code for an identical CDR3. The gene calls are TRBV5-1 and TRBJ1-1; 9 positions agree with TRBD1. The ends lost 4 bases at V and 1 base at J; junction bases unmatched: 2. CDR1 SGHRS and CDR2 YFSETQ come from the germline V gene. The CDR3 loop spans 14 amino acids. CDR3 DNA sequence: TGCGCCAGCAGCGAGGGACAGGGGAACACTGAAGCTTTCTTT. Translating gives CASSEGQGNTEAFF.

This clone was recorded only once. CDR3 sequence: CASSRSGAQETQYF. CDR3 bases: TGTGCCAGCAGCCGTAGCGGGGCACAAGAGACCCAGTACTTC. The chain recombines TRBV16 with TRBJ2-5, with TRBD2 matching over 8 bases. Germline V gene lookup returns CDR1 KGHSY and CDR2 FQNENV. Unmatched junction bases numbered 3, after V lost 4 bases and J lost 2 bases. CDR3 size: 14 residues. Variable domain in full (rest from reference TRBV16 and TRBJ2-5): GEEVAQTPKHLVRGEGQKAKLYCAPIKGHSYVFWYQQVLKNEFKFLISFQNENVFDETGMPKERFSAKCLPNSPCSLEIQATKLEDSAVYFCASSRSGAQETQYFGPGTRLLVL.

This clone was detected only once. The CDR3 reads CASSQAGGTTDTQYF. CDR3 in DNA: TGTGCCAGCAGCCAGGCGGGAGGAACCACAGATACGCAGTATTTT. J is TRBJ2-3 and V is TRBV3-1 (or the pseudogene TRBV3-2), with 8 bases aligning to TRBD2. V was clipped by 3 bases and J by 2 bases; unmatched bases: 4. Germline-derived CDR1 and CDR2 are LGHDT and YNNKEL (reference sequence). This CDR3 contains 15 residues.

This chain connects TRBV24-1 to TRBJ2-1; TRBD1 matches 8 bases. The CDR3 length is 16 residues. The germline CDR1 and CDR2 sequences are KGHDR and SFDVKD. V dropped 2 bases and J dropped 4; count of bases not matched to a gene: 6. The CDR3 DNA sequence: TGTGCCACCAGTGATTCCGGGACAGGAGCGTACAATGAGCAGTTCTTC. Translated, it gives CATSDSGTGAYNEQFF.

The rearrangement links TRBV30 to TRBJ2-3, with D possibly matching TRBD2 (6 bases). The CDR3 is 14 residues long. From germline, CDR1 is GTSNPN and CDR2 SVGIG (reference sequence). Trimming took 5 bases from V and 0 from J, leaving 12 bases between them. The CDR3 protein is CAWSSGVSTDTQYF. The CDR3, as DNA: TGTGCCTGGTCATCGGGGGTTAGCACAGATACGCAGTATTTT.

The chain combines TRBV4-1 with TRBJ1-1; D is possibly TRBD1 (6 bases). Per the germline V gene, CDR1 is MGHRA and CDR2 is YSYEKL. CDR3 length: 14 amino acids. V lost 1 base and J 4 bases, leaving 10 bases between the germline ends. The CDR3 region is CASSQAPGATEAFF. The DNA of the CDR3 is TGCGCCAGCAGCCAAGCACCAGGGGCCACTGAAGCTTTCTTT.

Concerning this clone itself: Other DNA sequences within the sample encode an identical CDR3. The gene calls are TRBV5-1 and TRBJ2-1; 13 nucleotides agree with TRBD2. The CDR3 has 15 amino acids. The V and J ends lost 1 base and 8 bases, in that order; junction bases with no gene match: 3. Looked up from germline, CDR1 is SGHRS and CDR2 is YFSETQ. This chain's CDR3 is CASSLWTSGSDEQFF. CDR3 nucleotides: TGCGCCAGCAGCTTGTGGACTAGCGGGAGCGATGAGCAGTTCTTC.

The V and J genes are TRBV30 and TRBJ1-1, with 8 bases fitting TRBD1. CDR1 and CDR2 (germline): GTSNPN, SVGIG (reference sequence). This CDR3 has 12 residues. Trimming removed 5 bases from V and 4 bases from J; junction bases left unmatched: 3. Here the CDR3 reads CAWGQGSTEAFF. In DNA form, the CDR3 reads TGTGCCTGGGGACAGGGTAGCACTGAAGCTTTCTTT.

The gene calls are TRBV19 and TRBJ2-5; 11 bases align to TRBD2. Germline lookup yields CDR1 LNHDA and CDR2 SQIVND (reference sequence). The CDR3 has 15 residues. The junction had 7 bases not matched to a gene; V was cut back by 5 bases and J by 5 bases. The CDR3 loop reads CASSVAGGNPETQYF. The CDR3 DNA is TGTGCCAGTAGTGTAGCGGGAGGGAATCCCGAGACCCAGTACTTC.

J is TRBJ2-1 and V is TRBV19, with 15 bases identical to TRBD2. The CDR3 has 15 amino acids. J gave up 12 bases and V 4 bases, and 7 bases lay outside the gene matches. Germline CDR1 LNHDA, CDR2 SQIVND (reference sequence). Here the CDR3 DNA reads TGTGCCAGTAGTACCGGACTAGCGGGAGGGCCCCCGCAGTTCTTC. Its translation: CASSTGLAGGPPQFF.

The chain combines TRBV15 with TRBJ2-7, with 14 bases fitting TRBD2. Germline loops: CDR1 LNHNV, CDR2 YYDKDF (reference sequence). This CDR3 region has 16 residues. V was pared by 3 bases and J by 4 bases, with 5 bases of the junction left unmatched. The CDR3 region is CATSRGGTSGSYEQYF. CDR3 DNA: TGTGCCACCAGCAGGGGCGGGACTAGCGGGAGTTACGAGCAGTACTTC.